One sample yielded the 29 T cell receptor beta chains listed below, sequenced in a study of T cells in Graves' hyperthyroidism and ophthalmopathy. TCR beta CDR3 region amplification was performed from RNA transcripts. In the first-round RT-PCR of the TCR CDR3, the HTBI primer set was used. From the multiplex PCR reads, TCRdb called clonotypes with MiXCR, one entry per CDR3 protein. This repertoire shows 90,000 to 120,000 distinct CDR3 sequences, 16% found once; its top ten account for 35% to 50%. The specimen was blood. Receptors originate from a woman aged 45-59 years with Graves' hyperthyroidism.

This clonotype was picked up many times. This sequence joins TRBV20-1 and TRBJ2-7; unclear D gene. This CDR3 contains 13 residues. Trimming stripped 1 base from V and 2 bases from J, with 9 bases between. Germline V gene sequence: CDR1 DFQATT, CDR2 SNEGSKA (reference sequence). The CDR3 coding sequence is TGCAGTGCTAGAGCGGGTGTCGCCTACGAGCAGTACGTC. Amino acid sequence: CSARAGVAYEQYV.

This clonotype was picked up a small number of times. The chain is built from TRBV30 and TRBJ2-7; tentatively, D is TRBD1 (6 bases). Trimming shortened V by 2 bases and J by 3 bases, and 20 bases separated the two germline ends. The CDR3 has 16 residues. Germline assignment: CDR1 GTSNPN and CDR2 SVGIG (reference sequence). This chain's CDR3 is CAWSTKLLGQFYEQYF. Written as DNA, the CDR3 is TGTGCCTGGAGTACCAAACTCCTAGGACAGTTCTACGAGCAGTACTTC.

J is TRBJ2-1 and V is TRBV20-1; 8 positions agree with TRBD1. The germline V gene has CDR1 DFQATT and CDR2 SNEGSKA (reference sequence). The V gene end was trimmed by 6 bases and the J gene end by 7 bases; junction bases not matched to a gene: 11. The CDR3 loop spans 14 amino acids. The CDR3 loop reads CSARTSDRGNEQFF. CDR3 DNA: TGCAGTGCCAGAACTTCAGACAGGGGAAATGAGCAGTTCTTC.

This clonotype occurred many times. The rearrangement uses TRBV12-3 or TRBV12-4 and TRBJ2-5; the D gene could be TRBD1 or TRBD2 (5 bases each). V lost 3 bases and J 4 bases, leaving 9 bases between the germline ends. The CDR3 loop spans 13 amino acids. The CDR3 loop is CASSFVRGETQYF. CDR3 DNA: TGTGCCAGCAGTTTTGTGAGGGGAGAGACCCAGTACTTC.

The V gene is TRBV6-1, the J gene TRBJ2-3, with TRBD2 matching over 9 bases. Germline-derived CDR1 and CDR2 are MNHNS and SASEGT. The CDR3 is made up of 14 amino acids. V was pared by 6 bases and J by 3 bases, with 4 bases of the junction left unmatched. The CDR3: CASRFSGRTDTQYF. In nucleotides, the CDR3 is TGTGCCAGCAGATTTAGCGGGAGAACAGATACGCAGTATTTT.

Ten or more counts support this clonotype. The chain links TRBV30 to TRBJ2-1; 10 bases line up with TRBD2. V trimming: 8 bases; J trimming: 10 bases; junction bases outside the gene matches: 11. The CDR3 totals 13 residues. Germline V gene lookup returns CDR1 GTSNPN and CDR2 SVGIG (reference sequence). The CDR3 DNA sequence: TGTGCCGGTTCCTTAGCGGGAGGATGGGAGCAGTTCTTC. Its protein product is CAGSLAGGWEQFF.

This clonotype was seen at least ten times. The chain links TRBV11-2 to TRBJ2-3; tentative D call: TRBD1 (5 bases). The CDR3 is 16 amino acids. Germline CDR1 reads SGHAT; CDR2 reads FQNNGV. Deletions cut 5 bases from V and 0 bases from J, with 15 bases between. The CDR3 protein is CASSHRRVPSTDTQYF. The CDR3 DNA reads TGTGCCAGCAGCCACCGCAGGGTACCTAGCACAGATACGCAGTATTTT.

This clonotype was observed at least ten times. The gene calls are TRBV19 and TRBJ2-1, with 8 positions matching TRBD2. CDR1 is LNHDA, CDR2 SQIVND, per germline (reference sequence). V was clipped by 9 bases and J by 6 bases; unmatched bases: 7. The CDR3 is 13 amino acids. The CDR3 nucleotides are TGTGCCAGCGGGAGCGGGAGTACCAATGAGCAGTTCTTC. It codes for CASGSGSTNEQFF.

This clonotype was picked up many times. This chain connects TRBV5-1 to TRBJ2-1, with 7 bases lining up with TRBD1. The CDR3 runs 15 residues. Trimming removed 4 bases from V and 5 bases from J; junction bases left unmatched: 9. Germline V lookup: CDR1 SGHRS, CDR2 YFSETQ. As DNA, the CDR3 is TGCGCCAGCAGCCTCTATCCCGGGACAGACAATGAGCAGTTCTTC. As protein: CASSLYPGTDNEQFF.

The sample holds many counts of this clonotype. The rearrangement uses TRBV7-2 and TRBJ1-2; possibly TRBD1 for D (5 bases). CDR3 length equals 14 residues. V dropped 1 base and J dropped 0 bases, with 6 bases sitting between them. In germline, CDR1 is SGHTA, CDR2 FQGNSA. The CDR3 nucleotides read TGTGCCAGCAGCTTAGGACAGACTAACTATGGCTACACCTTC. It encodes CASSLGQTNYGYTF.

This clonotype has just a few counts. This chain links TRBV24-1 with TRBJ2-7, with a possible D match to TRBD2 (5 bases). V was clipped by 8 bases and J by 4 bases, with 11 bases between them. This CDR3 spans 12 amino acids. Looked up from germline, CDR1 is KGHDR and CDR2 is SFDVKD. CDR3 coding DNA: TGTGCCACCATGGACGAGGGTTACGAGCAGTACTTC. It codes for CATMDEGYEQYF.

The DNA for the CDR3 is TGTGCCAGCAGTTTTTCGGACAGGGGGGGCACAGATACGCAGTATTTT. Its translation is CASSFSDRGGTDTQYF. The gene calls are TRBV28 and TRBJ2-3; 10 bases line up with TRBD1. J was trimmed by 1 base and V by 3 bases; bases with no gene match: 4. Germline V gene data show CDR1 as MDHEN and CDR2 as SYDVKM. The CDR3 consists of 16 residues.

In its sample, this clonotype was seen many times. The chain uses TRBV30 and TRBJ2-7; D is unclear. Trimming stripped 1 base from V and 3 bases from J, with 16 bases between. The CDR3 has 15 residues. Germline V gives CDR1 GTSNPN, CDR2 SVGIG (reference sequence). Here the CDR3 reads CAWSGPESSGYEQYF. The CDR3 bases are TGTGCCTGGAGTGGCCCTGAATCCAGTGGCTACGAGCAGTACTTC. The full variable domain, completed using reference TRBV30 and TRBJ2-7, is SQTIHQWPATLVQPVGSPLSLECTVEGTSNPNLYWYRQAAGRGLQLLFYSVGIGQISSEVPQNLSASRPQDRQFILSSKKLLLSDSGFYLCAWSGPESSGYEQYFGPGTRLTVT.

At least ten counts were recorded for this clonotype. The chain employs TRBV5-8 and TRBJ2-5; D may be TRBD2 (6 bases). This CDR3 spans 14 amino acids. Germline V gene sequence: CDR1 SGHTS, CDR2 YDEGEE. The ends were cut back, 1 base at V and 1 base at J, with 8 bases in the middle. The CDR3 spells CASSLWEAQETQYF. CDR3 sequence (DNA): TGTGCCAGCAGCTTGTGGGAGGCCCAAGAGACCCAGTACTTC.

This chain joins TRBV2 and TRBJ2-3; D remains ambiguous. The CDR3 covers 14 residues. The V end lost 4 bases, the J end lost 1 base, and 9 bases lay between the germline ends. Per germline, CDR1 SNHLY and CDR2 FYNNEI. CDR3 residues: CASSVREGTDTQYF. CDR3 nucleotide sequence: TGTGCCAGCAGTGTGAGAGAGGGCACAGATACGCAGTATTTT.

The table lists this clonotype with many counts. The chain recombines TRBV6-1 with TRBJ2-7; D uncertain. The CDR3 totals 12 residues. The germline CDR1 and CDR2 sequences are MNHNS and SASEGT. The germline V and J ends were trimmed by 2 bases and 4 bases, with 6 bases remaining between them. The CDR3 DNA is TGTGCCAGCAGTGAAAGGATGTACGAGCAGTACGTC. It yields the protein CASSERMYEQYV.

This clonotype showed up many times. CDR3 amino acids: CASSQEMTPTGSPRYNEQFF. The CDR3 DNA reads as TGCGCCAGCAGCCAAGAAATGACTCCTACCGGGTCCCCCCGCTACAATGAGCAGTTCTTC. The chain has TRBV4-1 and TRBJ2-1; no clear D. Trimming shortened V by 0 bases and J by 3 bases, and 24 bases separated the two germline ends. Germline loops: CDR1 MGHRA, CDR2 YSYEKL. The CDR3 sequence is 20 residues long.

This clonotype was seen ten or more times. The chain joins TRBV19 to TRBJ1-3; D is perhaps TRBD1 (5 bases). The germline V gene encodes CDR1 LNHDA and CDR2 SQIVND (reference sequence). This CDR3 has 16 residues. V dropped 10 bases and J dropped 0 bases, with 19 bases sitting between them. CDR3 amino acids: CATVGRVLYSGNTIYF. CDR3 sequence (DNA): TGTGCCACCGTGGGACGAGTGCTTTACTCTGGAAACACCATATATTTT.

This clonotype was recorded many times. This sequence joins TRBV29-1 and TRBJ1-2; D is undetermined. CDR3 length: 13 amino acids. V dropped 3 bases and J dropped 0 bases, with 8 bases sitting between them. Germline-derived CDR1 and CDR2 are SQVTM and ANQGSEA. Here the CDR3 reads CSVDGSANYGYTF. The CDR3 DNA follows: TGCAGCGTTGACGGCTCCGCTAACTATGGCTACACCTTC.

This clonotype was detected many times. J is TRBJ2-1 and V is TRBV7-2, with 12 bases matching TRBD2. The length of the CDR3 is 12 residues. Germline values: CDR1 SGHTA, CDR2 FQGNSA. Unmatched junction bases numbered 6, after V lost 6 bases and J lost 15 bases. The DNA of the CDR3 is TGTGCCAGCAGTCTAGCGGGAGGGCCCTGGTTCTTC. Its translation is CASSLAGGPWFF.

V and J are TRBV6-1 and TRBJ2-1; D is possibly TRBD1 (6 bases). The CDR3 contains 15 residues. The V gene's germline CDR1 is MNHNS and CDR2 SASEGT. V lost 5 bases to trimming and J lost 5 bases, with 16 bases between them. The CDR3 DNA reads TGTGCCAGCAGTCCCAGGGGCCATCGCCACAATGAGCAGTTCTTC. This sequence encodes CASSPRGHRHNEQFF.

This clonotype has at least ten counts. The chain is built from TRBV5-1 and TRBJ2-5; 12 nucleotides line up with TRBD2. Germline V CDR1 and CDR2: SGHRS, YFSETQ. This CDR3 contains 17 residues. V shed 3 bases and J 3 bases; nucleotides not matched to a gene: 9. The CDR3 reads CASSSGPRLAGEETQYF. The CDR3 DNA follows: TGCGCCAGCAGCTCCGGACCCCGACTAGCGGGAGAAGAGACCCAGTACTTC.

This clonotype was counted at least ten times. CDR3 protein: CAGSSGSYEQYV. The CDR3 DNA is TGTGCCGGTTCTTCTGGCTCCTACGAGCAGTACGTC. The chain recombines TRBV9 with TRBJ2-7; no clear D gene. Trimming shortened V by 10 bases and J by 0 bases, and 11 bases separated the two germline ends. Per germline, CDR1 SGDLS and CDR2 YYNGEE. The CDR3 sequence is 12 residues long.

The chain is built from TRBV11-2 and TRBJ2-2; 9 bases fit TRBD2. The CDR3 contains 18 residues. Germline CDR1 is SGHAT and CDR2 is FQNNGV. V lost 0 bases to trimming and J lost 5 bases; unmatched junction nucleotides: 10. CDR3 in DNA: TGTGCCAGCAGCTTAGATGGGCTAGCGGGATTCAAAACCGGGGAGCTGTTTTTT. This encodes CASSLDGLAGFKTGELFF. Complete variable domain (other parts from reference TRBV11-2 and TRBJ2-2): EAGVAQSPRYKIIEKRQSVAFWCNPISGHATLYWYQQILGQGPKLLIQFQNNGVVDDSQLPKDRFSAERLKGVDSTLKIQPAKLEDSAVYLCASSLDGLAGFKTGELFFGEGSRLTVL.

This clonotype was detected a few times. A read error may be the cause here, since a much bigger clone is one base away. The chain links TRBV6-2 or TRBV6-3 to TRBJ1-4; D is possibly TRBD1 (5 bases). Germline V gives CDR1 MNHEY, CDR2 SVGEGT. The length of the CDR3 is 14 residues. V was clipped by 4 bases and J by 8 bases, with 14 bases between them. The CDR3 here is CASSCRRRGEKLFF. The CDR3 DNA follows: TGTGCCAGCAGTTGCAGGAGAAGGGGCGAAAAACTGTTTTTT.

This clonotype was seen many times. This chain links TRBV30 with TRBJ2-5; no reliable D call. CDR1 GTSNPN and CDR2 SVGIG come from the germline V gene (reference sequence). The CDR3 consists of 11 residues. Trimming shortened V by 0 bases and J by 5 bases, and 4 bases separated the two germline ends. The chain's CDR3 is CAWSVGETQYF. The CDR3 nucleotides are TGTGCCTGGAGTGTAGGGGAGACCCAGTACTTC.

This clonotype was picked up a small number of times. This sequence joins TRBV20-1 and TRBJ2-1, with D unresolved. Per germline, CDR1 DFQATT and CDR2 SNEGSKA (reference sequence). This CDR3 region has 14 residues. V was clipped by 0 bases and J by 5 bases, with 11 bases between them. This CDR3 is CSARDVRKDNEQFF. The CDR3 DNA sequence: TGCAGTGCTAGAGATGTTCGCAAAGACAATGAGCAGTTCTTC.

This clonotype was observed a handful of times. The chain joins TRBV29-1 to TRBJ1-1; TRBD1 matches at 7 bases. The CDR3 spans 14 residues. The junction had 11 bases not matched to a gene; V was cut back by 4 bases and J by 6 bases. Germline V gene lookup returns CDR1 SQVTM and CDR2 ANQGSEA. CDR3 region: CSVGGRQGWPEAFF. CDR3 nucleotide sequence: TGCAGCGTTGGGGGGAGACAGGGTTGGCCTGAAGCTTTCTTT.

This clonotype occurred many times. The chain uses TRBV24-1 and TRBJ2-2, with 11 bases fitting TRBD2. The junction had 9 bases not matched to a gene; V was cut back by 6 bases and J by 4 bases. This CDR3 region has 17 residues. Germline values: CDR1 KGHDR, CDR2 SFDVKD. CDR3 region: CATSIAGGSTGTGELFF. The CDR3 DNA sequence: TGTGCCACCAGTATAGCGGGAGGGTCGACGGGCACCGGGGAGCTGTTTTTT.